Each of the 24 T cell receptor beta chains below was sequenced from the same sample in a study of T-cell memory formation after mild COVID-19. TCRdb re-analysed the 5' RACE reads in MiXCR, keeping a single row per CDR3 protein. The sample shows more than 300,000 distinct CDR3 sequences, 20% to 25% of them seen only once. Input material: PBMCs or a T cell subset sorted from them (not recorded which). The receptor set was obtained from a man younger than 35 who had mild COVID-19 (a few samples of this study predate the infection). Cell type and time point are not known.

This clonotype has only a few counts. This sequence joins TRBV5-1 and TRBJ2-3, with TRBD1 as a possible D gene (5 bases). V lost 1 base to trimming and J lost 2 bases, with 11 bases between them. Germline values: CDR1 SGHRS, CDR2 YFSETQ. The CDR3 totals 15 residues. This CDR3 reads CASSLTGVATDTQYF. CDR3 DNA sequence: TGCGCCAGCAGCTTGACAGGAGTTGCCACAGATACGCAGTATTTT.

The chain has TRBV4-3 and TRBJ1-3; the match to TRBD1 covers 11 bases. The V and J ends lost 1 base and 3 bases, in that order; junction bases with no gene match: 2. The CDR3 length is 16 residues. The V gene's germline CDR1 is LGHNA and CDR2 YSLEER. The CDR3 DNA reads as TGCGCCAGCAGCCAAGCCGGGACAGGGGGTGGAAACACCATATATTTT. As protein: CASSQAGTGGGNTIYF.

The rearrangement links TRBV12-3 or TRBV12-4 to TRBJ1-1; D perhaps matches TRBD1 (5 bases). The ends were cut back, 0 bases at V and 11 bases at J, with 10 bases in the middle. There are 12 residues in the CDR3. CDR3 DNA sequence: TGTGCCAGCAGTTTAGCGCAGGGTAGGGCTTTCTTT. Its translation is CASSLAQGRAFF.

The V call is TRBV12-3 or TRBV12-4, the J call TRBJ2-2, with D uncertain. The CDR3 runs to 13 residues. V was trimmed by 3 bases and J by 8 bases, leaving 10 bases between them. CDR3 DNA: TGTGCCAGCAGTTTTGGGCCATCTGGGGAGCTGTTTTTT. Its protein is CASSFGPSGELFF.

This clonotype occurred a few times. V is TRBV9 and J is TRBJ1-1; maybe TRBD1 (5 bases). Per germline, CDR1 SGDLS and CDR2 YYNGEE. Trimming shortened V by 0 bases and J by 5 bases, and 8 bases separated the two germline ends. The CDR3 is 13 residues long. Written as DNA, the CDR3 is TGTGCCAGCAGCGTAGGGGGGAGGACTGAAGCTTTCTTT. Its protein is CASSVGGRTEAFF.

The rearrangement uses TRBV28 and TRBJ1-4, with 11 positions matching TRBD1. The V segment lost 5 bases and the J segment 7 bases; nucleotides outside the gene matches: 6. Germline V CDR1 and CDR2: MDHEN, SYDVKM. The CDR3 is made up of 15 amino acids. CDR3 bases: TGTGCCAGCAGTCGGACAGGGGGCGAGGGTGAAAAACTGTTTTTT. Protein sequence: CASSRTGGEGEKLFF.

The chain links TRBV5-1 to TRBJ2-5, with D possibly being TRBD1 (6 bases). The CDR3 extends over 14 amino acids. CDR1 and CDR2 from the germline V gene are SGHRS and YFSETQ. V shed 3 bases and J shed 0 bases, with 9 bases lying between them. The CDR3 spells CASSSRDNQETQYF. CDR3 nucleotides: TGCGCCAGCAGCTCCCGGGACAACCAAGAGACCCAGTACTTC.

This rearrangement joins TRBV5-1 to TRBJ2-1, with 7 bases lining up with TRBD2. The CDR3 covers 14 residues. CDR1 is SGHRS, CDR2 YFSETQ, per germline. V lost 0 bases to trimming and J lost 6 bases; unmatched junction nucleotides: 3. CDR3 amino acids: CASSLVTSVNEQFF. As DNA, the CDR3 is TGCGCCAGCAGCTTGGTTACTAGCGTCAATGAGCAGTTCTTC. Drawing the rest from reference TRBV5-1 and TRBJ2-1, the complete variable domain is KAGVTQTPRYLIKTRGQQVTLSCSPISGHRSVSWYQQTPGQGLQFLFEYFSETQRNKGNFPGRFSGRQFSNSRSEMNVSTLELGDSALYLCASSLVTSVNEQFFGPGTRLTVL.

The rearrangement links TRBV7-2 to TRBJ2-3, with 7 bases identical to TRBD1. The V gene's germline CDR1 is SGHTA and CDR2 FQGNSA. J lost 3 bases, V lost 3 bases, and 6 bases had no gene match. There are 15 residues in the CDR3. The CDR3 nucleotides are TGTGCCAGCAGCTTCCGGGACAGCCGAACAGATACGCAGTATTTT. It codes for CASSFRDSRTDTQYF.

This clonotype showed up just a few times. This chain links TRBV6-5 with TRBJ2-1; either TRBD1 or TRBD2 may fit D (5 bases each). CDR1 is MNHEY, CDR2 SVGAGI, per germline. The V and J ends lost 6 bases and 6 bases respectively, with 18 bases between them. This CDR3 is built from 15 residues. The CDR3 sequence: CASSRRFGAGNEQFF. Written as DNA, the CDR3 is TGTGCCAGCAGCCGACGTTTCGGGGCGGGCAATGAGCAGTTCTTC.

This clonotype was counted a few times. The gene calls are TRBV7-9 and TRBJ1-1; 7 nucleotides match TRBD1. Germline values: CDR1 SEHNR, CDR2 FQNEAQ (reference sequence). The trim removed 1 base at V and 4 bases at J, leaving 6 bases unmatched. The CDR3 covers 15 residues. The CDR3 region has the DNA TGTGCCAGCAGCTTAGGAGCAGGGGGTAGCACTGAAGCTTTCTTT. Encoded protein: CASSLGAGGSTEAFF.

This clonotype occurred a few times. The chain is built from TRBV12-3 or TRBV12-4 and TRBJ1-2; 8 nucleotides line up with TRBD1. The CDR3 covers 14 residues. J was trimmed by 4 bases and V by 2 bases; bases with no gene match: 3. The CDR3 loop is CASSLQGAIYGYTF. In DNA, the CDR3 is TGTGCCAGCAGTTTACAGGGGGCGATCTATGGCTACACCTTC.

The chain employs TRBV20-1 and TRBJ2-7; a weak D match, TRBD2 (6 bases). CDR3 length: 13 residues. Looked up from germline, CDR1 is DFQATT and CDR2 is SNEGSKA (reference sequence). The germline V and J ends were trimmed by 4 bases and 3 bases, with 13 bases remaining between them. The CDR3, as DNA: TGCAGTGCTACCTCGACTAGTTTCTACGAGCAGTACTTC. This gives the protein CSATSTSFYEQYF.

This clonotype was counted ten times or more. The chain is built from TRBV7-9 and TRBJ2-2; D unclear. This CDR3 is built from 13 residues. Germline V gives CDR1 SEHNR, CDR2 FQNEAQ (reference sequence). The germline V and J ends were trimmed by 1 base and 6 bases, with 6 bases remaining between them. CDR3 nucleotide sequence: TGTGCCAGCAGCTTAGAATGGGCCGGGGAGCTGTTTTTT. It specifies CASSLEWAGELFF.

This clonotype was recorded a few times. The chain joins TRBV7-3 to TRBJ2-3, with TRBD1 matching 9 bases. The V gene end was trimmed by 5 bases and the J gene end by 4 bases; junction bases not matched to a gene: 7. This CDR3 region has 15 residues. Germline CDR1 and CDR2: SGHTA and FQGTGA. CDR3 loop: CASSHGQGTADTQYF. In nucleotides, the CDR3 is TGTGCCAGCAGCCACGGACAGGGGACGGCAGATACGCAGTATTTT.

This clonotype occurred a few times. V and J are TRBV27 and TRBJ2-2; 9 bases are a match to TRBD1. This CDR3 spans 15 amino acids. Germline V gene data show CDR1 as MNHEY and CDR2 as SMNVEV (reference sequence). V dropped 7 bases and J dropped 3; count of bases not matched to a gene: 6. DNA for the CDR3: TGTGCCAGCACCTCCGGACAGGGGCACACCGGGGAGCTGTTTTTT. Translation: CASTSGQGHTGELFF.

This clonotype has only a few counts. V and J are TRBV5-4 and TRBJ2-3; D possibly uses TRBD1 or TRBD2 (5 bases each). CDR3 length: 18 amino acids. V was cut by 0 bases and J by 1 base, with 18 bases left in between. Germline V gene data show CDR1 as SGHNT and CDR2 as YYREEE (reference sequence). The CDR3 region is CASSLAPDGDERTDTQYF. CDR3 nucleotides: TGTGCCAGCAGCTTGGCTCCGGACGGGGACGAACGCACAGATACGCAGTATTTT.

This clonotype came up a few times. The rearrangement joins TRBV4-1 to TRBJ2-7; weak D call: TRBD2 (6 bases). Germline loops: CDR1 MGHRA, CDR2 YSYEKL. V gave up 4 bases and J gave up 3 bases, with 16 bases separating them. CDR3 length equals 15 residues. CDR3 sequence (DNA): TGCGCCAGCAGCCTTTTAGGGACGGGAGACTACGAGCAGTACGTC. Translating it yields CASSLLGTGDYEQYV.

In this sample, this clonotype turned up a few times. This chain uses TRBV29-1 with TRBJ2-3; TRBD1 matches at 7 bases. The germline CDR1 and CDR2 sequences are SQVTM and ANQGSEA. This CDR3 comprises 13 residues. V gave up 8 bases and J gave up 2 bases; unmatched junction bases: 7. The CDR3 here is CSLRGTFTDTQYF. Here the CDR3 DNA reads TGCAGCCTCAGGGGGACCTTCACAGATACGCAGTATTTT.

This clonotype was found a few times. The CDR3 DNA is TGCGCCAGCAGCCGGCTAGCAGATAGGAATGAGCAGTTCTTC. Its protein product is CASSRLADRNEQFF. This chain joins TRBV4-1 and TRBJ2-1; possibly TRBD2 for D (5 bases). The CDR3 spans 14 residues. V was shortened by 4 bases and J by 7 bases, with 14 bases between the two germline ends. The germline V gene has CDR1 MGHRA and CDR2 YSYEKL.

In its sample, this clonotype was seen a few times. The V and J genes are TRBV11-2 and TRBJ2-3, with D tentatively TRBD1 (6 bases). This CDR3 has 17 residues. The V gene lost 0 bases and the J gene lost 1 base, with 14 bases spanning the gap. Germline V gene data show CDR1 as SGHAT and CDR2 as FQNNGV. In nucleotides, the CDR3 is TGTGCCAGCAGCTTAGATGTGTGGGACACACGCACAGATACGCAGTATTTT. Protein: CASSLDVWDTRTDTQYF.

There are a few counts of this clonotype. The J gene is TRBJ2-1, the V gene TRBV6-2 or TRBV6-3; unclear D gene. The germline V gene has CDR1 MNHEY and CDR2 SVGEGT. Trimming took 7 bases from V and 7 from J, leaving 17 bases between them. This CDR3 is 14 amino acids long. The CDR3 DNA follows: TGTGCCAGCACCCACCTGGGTGCTCGGAATGAGCAGTTCTTC. The encoded protein is CASTHLGARNEQFF.

Only a few counts were recorded for this clonotype. The rearrangement uses TRBV7-2 and TRBJ2-3; TRBD2 matches at 9 bases. CDR3 size: 16 residues. The V and J ends lost 5 bases and 4 bases, in that order; junction bases with no gene match: 10. The germline V gene encodes CDR1 SGHTA and CDR2 FQGNSA. The CDR3 reads CASSRLLAGPPDTQYF. In nucleotides, the CDR3 is TGTGCCAGCAGCCGCTTGCTAGCGGGGCCTCCAGATACGCAGTATTTT.

This clonotype was recorded a few times. J is TRBJ2-3 and V is TRBV7-6; a possible D gene is TRBD2 (5 bases). V was shortened by 2 bases and J by 0 bases, with 18 bases between the two germline ends. This CDR3 is built from 18 residues. Germline V CDR1 and CDR2: SGHVS, FNYEAQ. The CDR3 DNA sequence: TGTGCCAGCAGCTTATATGACGCGGGCCCATCTAGCACAGATACGCAGTATTTT. It yields the protein CASSLYDAGPSSTDTQYF.